This TCR beta chain was found in a study of OX40 agonist ivuxolimab in advanced cancers. Study details: Clinicians treated patients with ivuxolimab, an agonistic anti-OX40 (CD134) antibody.

Germline values: CDR1 SGHAT, CDR2 FQDESV (reference sequence). The CDR3 runs 13 residues. Trimming cost V 4 bases and J 5 bases, with 9 bases left between them. Individuals having autoimmune disease history or systemic immunosuppression were not enrolled. Only in-frame clones appear in the TCRdb table, and some are missing; sequencing was by immunoSEQ multiplex PCR. This table has approximately 130,000 clones, approximately 94% appearing once. This sequence was found in an adult with an advanced solid tumor such as melanoma, head and neck, liver or kidney cancer. V is TRBV11-1 and J is TRBJ1-5; D unresolved. The sample in question was CD4+ or CD8+ T cells sorted from blood, obtained in a trial of the OX40 agonist ivuxolimab. The CDR3 DNA sequence: TGTGCCAGCAGCTCTTGGACGGATCAGCCCCAGCATTTT. Translation: CASSSWTDQPQHF.